This entry lists 27 T cell receptor beta chains sequenced from one sample in a study of OX40 agonist ivuxolimab in advanced cancers. Sequencing used immunoSEQ multiplex PCR; TCRdb keeps in-frame clones, though not all of them. The sample yields around 95,000 clones, approximately 93% seen once. The source was CD4+ or CD8+ T cells sorted from blood, collected in a trial of the OX40 agonist ivuxolimab. These receptors all come from an adult with an advanced solid tumor such as melanoma, head and neck, liver or kidney cancer.

The chain joins TRBV9 to TRBJ2-5; the match to TRBD1 covers 11 bases. CDR1 and CDR2 (germline): SGDLS, YYNGEE. The CDR3 spans 16 residues. Trimming took 1 base from V and 3 from J; bases not matched to a gene: 5. The CDR3 DNA is TGTGCCAGCAGCGTAAATTGGGGACAGGGGGAAGAGACCCAGTACTTC. It codes for CASSVNWGQGEETQYF.

The chain links TRBV30 to TRBJ1-2, with D unresolved. Between the trimmed V and J ends, which lost 3 bases and 3 bases, there was a span of 8 bases. Germline CDR1 and CDR2: GTSNPN and SVGIG (reference sequence). The CDR3 is made up of 12 amino acids. Here the CDR3 DNA reads TGTGCCTGGAGCTTGAATTACTATGGCTACACCTTC. Its protein is CAWSLNYYGYTF.

J is TRBJ2-1 and V is TRBV11-3; the match to TRBD2 covers 13 bases. After removal of 6 bases from V and 5 bases from J, the junction contained 10 bases not matched to a gene. The CDR3 has 17 amino acids. The germline CDR1 and CDR2 sequences are SGHNT and YENEEA. CDR3 region: CASRSGTSGIGHNEQFF. The CDR3 region has the DNA TGTGCCAGCAGGTCCGGGACTAGCGGGATTGGACACAATGAGCAGTTCTTC.

The chain joins TRBV5-1 to TRBJ2-7; 10 bases match TRBD1. Unmatched junction bases numbered 6, after V lost 4 bases and J lost 5 bases. Germline CDR1 SGHRS, CDR2 YFSETQ. The CDR3 length is 14 residues. CDR3 sequence reads: CASSLGTGDDEQYV. The CDR3 region has the DNA TGCGCCAGCAGCCTAGGGACAGGGGACGACGAGCAGTACGTC.

The chain joins TRBV11-3 to TRBJ2-3; 13 nucleotides align to TRBD2. Trimming at V came to 5 bases and at J to 2 bases, leaving 7 bases not matched to a gene. Germline CDR1 SGHNT, CDR2 YENEEA. CDR3 length equals 17 residues. The chain's CDR3 is CASSPGTSGTLTDTQYF. The CDR3 region has the DNA TGTGCCAGCAGCCCCGGGACTAGCGGGACTCTCACAGATACGCAGTATTTT.

The chain employs TRBV27 and TRBJ1-5; TRBD1 agrees at 7 bases. V gave up 4 bases and J gave up 7 bases; unmatched junction bases: 16. The germline V gene encodes CDR1 MNHEY and CDR2 SMNVEV (reference sequence). The CDR3 covers 17 residues. The CDR3 spells CASSSTFYDRAKQPQHF. The DNA of the CDR3 is TGTGCCAGCAGTTCCACATTTTACGACAGGGCGAAACAGCCCCAGCATTTT.

The rearrangement uses TRBV5-4 and TRBJ2-3, with D unclear. Deletions cut 4 bases from V and 0 bases from J, with 9 bases between. The CDR3 spans 14 residues. From germline, CDR1 is SGHNT and CDR2 YYREEE (reference sequence). In DNA form, the CDR3 reads TGTGCCAGCAGCCCGAATCCTAGCACAGATACGCAGTATTTT. Translation: CASSPNPSTDTQYF.

On this clone: Other DNA sequences within the sample encode an identical CDR3. This chain uses TRBV5-1 with TRBJ2-3; D gene uncertain. Trimming took 1 base from V and 0 from J, leaving 3 bases between them. Germline-derived CDR1 and CDR2 are SGHRS and YFSETQ. This CDR3 region has 13 residues. The CDR3 is CASSLFSTDTQYF. The CDR3 DNA reads TGCGCCAGCAGCTTGTTCAGCACAGATACGCAGTATTTT.

For the CDR3, the DNA is TGTGCCAGCTCACCAATGGGATGGGAGACCCAGTACTTC. Translated, it gives CASSPMGWETQYF. This chain connects TRBV18 to TRBJ2-5, with unresolved D. This CDR3 comprises 13 residues. CDR1 KGHSH and CDR2 LQKENI come from the germline V gene. V gave up 2 bases and J gave up 5 bases, with 9 bases separating them.

CDR3: CASSFWGRSSTDTQYF. The CDR3 DNA reads TGTGCCAGCAGCTTTTGGGGGCGGTCAAGCACAGATACGCAGTATTTT. This chain uses TRBV7-9 with TRBJ2-3; D is possibly TRBD1 (6 bases). Germline CDR1 is SEHNR and CDR2 is FQNEAQ (reference sequence). The CDR3 is made up of 16 amino acids. Trimming pared 3 bases from V and 0 bases from J, leaving 13 bases between. The entire variable domain, with the rest obtained from reference TRBV7-9 and TRBJ2-3, is as follows: DTGVSQNPRHKITKRGQNVTFRCDPISEHNRLYWYRQTLGQGPEFLTYFQNEAQLEKSRLLSDRFSAERPKGSFSTLEIQRTEQGDSAMYLCASSFWGRSSTDTQYFGPGTRLTVL.

This chain joins TRBV5-6 and TRBJ2-1; D might be TRBD2 (5 bases). Trimming left V 3 bases short and J 0 bases short, with 13 bases between. Germline CDR1 SGHDT, CDR2 YYEEEE. This CDR3 has 16 residues. The chain's CDR3 is CASSSPTRSSYNEQFF. CDR3 DNA sequence: TGTGCCAGCAGCTCTCCTACTAGGTCCTCCTACAATGAGCAGTTCTTC.

This chain joins TRBV6-1 and TRBJ2-3, with D unclear. This CDR3 contains 13 residues. Germline V gene lookup returns CDR1 MNHNS and CDR2 SASEGT. V was shortened by 2 bases and J by 6 bases, with 9 bases between the two germline ends. CDR3 in amino acids: CASSERVRDTQYF. CDR3 DNA: TGTGCCAGCAGTGAACGAGTTAGGGATACGCAGTATTTT.

The genes are TRBV6-5 and TRBJ1-1; no clear D gene. CDR3 length equals 12 residues. From germline, CDR1 is MNHEY and CDR2 SVGAGI. V gave up 2 bases and J gave up 7 bases, with 8 bases separating them. In nucleotides, the CDR3 is TGTGCCAGCAGTTACGTCGGACGTGAAGCTTTCTTT. This gives the protein CASSYVGREAFF.

The chain uses TRBV5-5 and TRBJ2-7; D possibly matches TRBD1 or TRBD2 (5 bases each). The germline V gene encodes CDR1 SGHKS and CDR2 YYEKEE (reference sequence). The CDR3 has 13 residues. V dropped 0 bases and J dropped 6 bases, with 10 bases sitting between them. CDR3 bases: TGTGCCAGCAGCTTGGCGGACGGGGCCGAGCAGTACTTC. It specifies CASSLADGAEQYF.

The chain links TRBV19 to TRBJ1-5; D is undetermined. V gave up 5 bases and J gave up 4 bases, with 9 bases separating them. This CDR3 has 13 residues. Germline CDR1 and CDR2: LNHDA and SQIVND (reference sequence). The CDR3 sequence: CASSPRLNQPQHF. Here the CDR3 DNA reads TGTGCCAGTAGTCCCCGACTGAATCAGCCCCAGCATTTT.

The chain couples TRBV11-3 to TRBJ2-6; D is unclear. The CDR3 sequence is 14 residues long. The germline V and J ends were trimmed by 3 bases and 0 bases, with 3 bases remaining between them. Germline V gene sequence: CDR1 SGHNT, CDR2 YENEEA. CDR3 sequence reads: CASSLSSGANVLTF. The DNA of the CDR3 is TGTGCCAGCAGCTTGAGCTCTGGGGCCAACGTCCTGACTTTC.

The CDR3: CASSMNRDPYGYTF. Written as DNA, the CDR3 is TGCGCCAGCAGTATGAACAGGGATCCTTATGGCTACACCTTC. V and J are TRBV4-3 and TRBJ1-2; the D gene is possibly TRBD1 (6 bases). V dropped 6 bases and J dropped 5 bases, with 16 bases sitting between them. Per the germline V gene, CDR1 is LGHNA and CDR2 is YSLEER. There are 14 residues in the CDR3.

The chain employs TRBV7-8 and TRBJ1-1, with D uncertain. In germline, CDR1 is SGHVS, CDR2 FQNEAQ. CDR3 length equals 15 residues. V lost 1 base and J lost 7, with 16 bases in between. This CDR3 is CASSLVRQFGDEAFF. CDR3 nucleotides: TGTGCCAGCAGCTTAGTTAGGCAGTTCGGGGATGAAGCTTTCTTT.

The V and J genes are TRBV12-5 and TRBJ2-2, with 7 bases fitting TRBD2. Germline V gene sequence: CDR1 LGHNT, CDR2 FRNRAP. The V gene end was trimmed by 1 base and the J gene end by 5 bases; junction bases not matched to a gene: 7. This CDR3 contains 16 residues. As DNA, the CDR3 is TGTGCTAGTGGTTTGGCCCCGGGGCGGGAGACCGGGGAGCTGTTTTTT. This gives the protein CASGLAPGRETGELFF.

The J gene is TRBJ1-5, the V gene TRBV5-1, with 8 bases aligning to TRBD1. CDR1 and CDR2 from the germline V gene are SGHRS and YFSETQ. This CDR3 comprises 14 residues. Trimming at V came to 4 bases and at J to 5 bases, leaving 5 bases not matched to a gene. CDR3: CASSLGQEDQPQHF. CDR3 DNA sequence: TGCGCCAGCAGCCTGGGACAGGAGGATCAGCCCCAGCATTTT.

The V and J genes are TRBV4-2 and TRBJ1-2; 10 nucleotides align to TRBD1. Germline V gene sequence: CDR1 LGHNA, CDR2 YNFKEQ. V lost 0 bases to trimming and J lost 6 bases; unmatched junction nucleotides: 10. The CDR3 runs 17 residues. This chain's CDR3 is CASSQEGTGELGDGYTF. The CDR3 DNA reads as TGTGCCAGCAGCCAAGAAGGGACAGGGGAATTGGGAGATGGCTACACCTTC.

In the case of this clone: This specimen includes other DNA sequences encoding the same CDR3. V is TRBV28 and J is TRBJ2-3; D possibly uses TRBD1 or TRBD2 (5 bases each). V lost 2 bases, J lost 3 bases, and 15 bases lay in between. The CDR3 is made up of 16 amino acids. The germline gives CDR1 MDHEN, CDR2 SYDVKM. CDR3 sequence (DNA): TGTGCCAGCAGTTTAGGGGCAGGCGGCGGGACAGATACGCAGTATTTT. Amino acid sequence: CASSLGAGGGTDTQYF.

CDR3 sequence (DNA): TGTGCCAGCCACCCGACAGGGAACTATGGCTACACCTTC. It yields the protein CASHPTGNYGYTF. The gene calls are TRBV6-6 and TRBJ1-2; 7 bases are shared with TRBD1. The V and J ends lost 8 bases and 2 bases, in that order; junction bases with no gene match: 5. In germline, CDR1 is MNHNY, CDR2 SVGAGI (reference sequence). The CDR3 has 13 amino acids.

This chain connects TRBV15 to TRBJ2-4; D ambiguous. The CDR3 loop spans 14 amino acids. Germline V lookup: CDR1 LNHNV, CDR2 YYDKDF (reference sequence). V was pared by 0 bases and J by 8 bases, with 11 bases between. The CDR3 nucleotides are TGTGCCACCAGCAGAGATAGGCTCCTAGACATTCAGTACTTC. Translating it yields CATSRDRLLDIQYF.

This chain connects TRBV6-6 to TRBJ1-5; D is possibly TRBD1 (6 bases). The V end lost 2 bases, the J end lost 6 bases, and 8 bases lay between the germline ends. Looked up from germline, CDR1 is MNHNY and CDR2 is SVGAGI (reference sequence). The CDR3 is made up of 13 amino acids. CDR3 sequence: CASSYQGIQPQHF. The CDR3 region has the DNA TGTGCCAGCAGTTACCAGGGGATTCAGCCCCAGCATTTT.

This clone was found a few times. The chain has TRBV30 and TRBJ1-5; D unresolved. V was shortened by 2 bases and J by 7 bases, with 12 bases between the two germline ends. The length of the CDR3 is 13 residues. Germline CDR1 and CDR2: GTSNPN and SVGIG (reference sequence). The DNA for the CDR3 is TGTGCCTGGAGTACTCAGGCAGAGCAGCCCCAGCATTTT. It translates to CAWSTQAEQPQHF.

Remarks on this clone: At one end, the junction sequence differs from germline, possibly due to a read error. Within the sample, other DNA sequences also encode this same CDR3. The chain employs TRBV6-5 and TRBJ1-4; D is ambiguous. Germline loops: CDR1 MNHEY, CDR2 SVGAGI. The CDR3 loop spans 14 amino acids. The CDR3 reads CASSYSASNEKLFF. The CDR3 DNA follows: TGTGCCAGCAGTTACTCGGCGTCTAACGAAAAACTGTTTTTT.